One and the same sample provided the 18 T cell receptor beta chains below, sequenced in a study of cytomegalovirus exposure and HLA in healthy donors. The PCR was carried out with 60 Vbeta primers and 13 Jbeta primers. Produced via immunoSEQ multiplex PCR; TCRdb's table is partial and in-frame only. This listing includes under 200,000 clones. The sample comprised PBMCs. The receptor set was obtained from a man aged 25-45 years in good health and CMV-seronegative.

V is TRBV9 and J is TRBJ2-7; unclear D gene. The CDR3 is made up of 15 amino acids. Germline lookup yields CDR1 SGDLS and CDR2 YYNGEE. Trimming removed 3 bases at V and 0 bases at J, with 13 bases between. CDR3 sequence (DNA): TGTGCCAGCAGCGACCAGGTGGGCCCCTCCTACGAGCAGTACTTC. Protein product: CASSDQVGPSYEQYF. The variable domain in full, with the rest retrieved from reference TRBV9 and TRBJ2-7, is DSGVTQTPKHLITATGQRVTLRCSPRSGDLSVYWYQQSLDQGLQFLIQYYNGEERAKGNILERFSAQQFPDLHSELNLSSLELGDSALYFCASSDQVGPSYEQYFGPGTRLTVT.

The rearrangement uses TRBV20-1 and TRBJ2-5; a weak D match, TRBD2 (5 bases). Between the trimmed V and J ends, which lost 3 bases and 11 bases, there was a span of 13 bases. The CDR3 loop spans 11 amino acids. CDR1 and CDR2 (germline): DFQATT, SNEGSKA (reference sequence). CDR3 residues: CSASRSGKQYF. The CDR3 bases are TGCAGTGCTAGCAGGTCGGGGAAGCAGTACTTC.

The rearrangement links TRBV2 to TRBJ2-7; 10 bases map to TRBD2. V trimming: 8 bases; J trimming: 0 bases; junction bases outside the gene matches: 10. From germline, CDR1 is SNHLY and CDR2 FYNNEI. This CDR3 comprises 16 residues. This CDR3 is CASAEGPSGSSYEQYF. The CDR3 nucleotides read TGTGCCAGCGCGGAGGGTCCTAGCGGGAGCTCCTACGAGCAGTACTTC.

The chain uses TRBV7-6 and TRBJ2-3; no definite D call. Germline CDR1 SGHVS, CDR2 FNYEAQ. The CDR3 covers 14 residues. V was clipped by 4 bases and J by 6 bases, with 14 bases between them. CDR3 amino acids: CASSSLGEEDTQYF. As DNA, the CDR3 is TGTGCCAGCAGCTCTCTCGGTGAGGAGGATACGCAGTATTTT.

The V call is TRBV28, the J call TRBJ1-5; maybe TRBD1 (5 bases). The CDR3 runs to 15 residues. Germline CDR1 MDHEN, CDR2 SYDVKM. Trimming stripped 3 bases from V and 6 bases from J, with 15 bases between. CDR3 sequence (DNA): TGTGCCAGCAGTTTCTCAGGGCTCTCAGTTCAGCCCCAGCATTTT. Protein sequence: CASSFSGLSVQPQHF.

The gene calls are TRBV5-1 and TRBJ1-2; tentatively, D is TRBD1 (5 bases). This CDR3 has 17 residues. Trimming left V 2 bases short and J 3 bases short, with 20 bases between. Germline CDR1 and CDR2: SGHRS and YFSETQ. The CDR3 protein is CASSFSPLGLGDYGYTF. The CDR3 nucleotides are TGCGCCAGCAGCTTCTCTCCGCTTGGCTTAGGGGACTATGGCTACACCTTC.

The chain employs TRBV7-9 and TRBJ2-7; TRBD2 matches 11 bases. V shed 6 bases and J 3 bases; nucleotides not matched to a gene: 1. Germline CDR1 and CDR2: SEHNR and FQNEAQ (reference sequence). The length of the CDR3 is 13 residues. The CDR3 is CASSTSGSYEQYF. The CDR3 DNA reads as TGTGCCAGCAGTACTAGCGGGAGCTACGAGCAGTACTTC.

The J gene is TRBJ2-7, the V gene TRBV27; D possibly corresponds to TRBD2 (7 bases). The CDR3 loop spans 15 amino acids. V gave up 7 bases and J gave up 3 bases, with 19 bases separating them. Germline V gene data show CDR1 as MNHEY and CDR2 as SMNVEV (reference sequence). The CDR3 bases are TGTGCCAGCACCTGGGGGGGAGGGGGTGGCTACGAGCAGTACTTC. It is translated as CASTWGGGGGYEQYF.

The rearrangement joins TRBV6-6 to TRBJ2-7; D remains unclear. This CDR3 region has 13 residues. Per the germline V gene, CDR1 is MNHNY and CDR2 is SVGAGI (reference sequence). V lost 8 bases to trimming and J lost 7 bases, with 18 bases between them. The CDR3 reads CASGIGPIGEQYF. In nucleotides, the CDR3 is TGTGCCAGCGGAATCGGCCCGATCGGGGAGCAGTACTTC.

The chain links TRBV19 to TRBJ2-1, with TRBD2 matching 8 bases. The germline V gene encodes CDR1 LNHDA and CDR2 SQIVND (reference sequence). The CDR3 is 14 amino acids. V trimming: 1 base; J trimming: 9 bases; junction bases outside the gene matches: 5. CDR3 sequence (DNA): TGTGCCAGTAGTATAGGAGCGGGAGTAGGTGAGCAGTTCTTC. Translating gives CASSIGAGVGEQFF.

The chain uses TRBV9 and TRBJ2-7, with 7 bases matching TRBD2. This CDR3 is 14 amino acids long. Germline CDR1 is SGDLS and CDR2 is YYNGEE. Trimming cost V 4 bases and J 9 bases; bases outside gene matches: 13. CDR3 DNA: TGTGCCAGCAGCCTCCGGGGGGACGGGTCGCGGCAGTACTTC. It is translated as CASSLRGDGSRQYF.

This chain uses TRBV14 with TRBJ2-2; maybe TRBD1 (6 bases). This CDR3 has 15 amino acids. CDR1 SGHDN and CDR2 FVKESK come from the germline V gene. Trimming pared 4 bases from V and 5 bases from J, leaving 14 bases between. Here the CDR3 DNA reads TGTGCCAGCAGCCCTTACAGGGTGATGACCGGGGAGCTGTTTTTT. Its protein product is CASSPYRVMTGELFF. The entire variable domain, with the rest obtained from reference TRBV14 and TRBJ2-2, is as follows: EAGVTQFPSHSVIEKGQTVTLRCDPISGHDNLYWYRRVMGKEIKFLLHFVKESKQDESGMPNNRFLAERTGGTYSTLKVQPAELEDSGVYFCASSPYRVMTGELFFGEGSRLTVL.

V is TRBV6-1 and J is TRBJ2-2, with 7 positions matching TRBD1. V trimming: 3 bases; J trimming: 6 bases; junction bases outside the gene matches: 7. Germline values: CDR1 MNHNS, CDR2 SASEGT. There are 15 residues in the CDR3. The CDR3: CASSEGEGAAGELFF. The CDR3 DNA sequence: TGTGCCAGCAGTGAGGGTGAGGGGGCAGCCGGGGAGCTGTTTTTT.

The V and J genes are TRBV27 and TRBJ2-7, with 8 bases lining up with TRBD1. The CDR3 contains 15 residues. V dropped 7 bases and J dropped 3; count of bases not matched to a gene: 11. Germline lookup yields CDR1 MNHEY and CDR2 SMNVEV (reference sequence). DNA of the CDR3: TGTGCCAGCACCCGCGCCGGGACAGGCCACTACGAGCAGTACTTC. Protein product: CASTRAGTGHYEQYF.

The chain couples TRBV7-2 to TRBJ2-7; tentative D call: TRBD1 (6 bases). V was clipped by 6 bases and J by 0 bases, with 15 bases between them. CDR1 is SGHTA and CDR2 is FQGNSA in the germline V gene. The CDR3 runs to 15 residues. This CDR3 reads CASSLGGLSSYEQYF. CDR3 nucleotides: TGTGCCAGCAGTCTTGGGGGCCTGAGCTCCTACGAGCAGTACTTC.

In the case of this clone: Distinct nucleotide sequences in the sample also encode this CDR3. The V and J genes are TRBV5-1 and TRBJ1-1; unclear D gene. The CDR3 sequence is 14 residues long. The germline CDR1 and CDR2 sequences are SGHRS and YFSETQ. Trimming took off 0 bases at V and 0 bases at J, with 6 bases between the two ends. CDR3 DNA: TGCGCCAGCAGCTTGGACAGTTTGAACACTGAAGCTTTCTTT. Amino acids: CASSLDSLNTEAFF.

This sequence joins TRBV7-9 and TRBJ2-5, with a tentative D call TRBD1 (6 bases). V lost 5 bases and J 0 bases, leaving 13 bases between the germline ends. This CDR3 is built from 15 residues. Germline CDR1 is SEHNR and CDR2 is FQNEAQ (reference sequence). The CDR3 bases are TGTGCCAGCAGCGAGGCAAGGGGGTACCAAGAGACCCAGTACTTC. Protein: CASSEARGYQETQYF.

The chain has TRBV28 and TRBJ1-2; D remains unclear. This CDR3 has 14 residues. CDR1 is MDHEN and CDR2 is SYDVKM in the germline V gene. Trimming took 6 bases from V and 3 from J, leaving 14 bases between them. CDR3 amino acids: CASRGMRAHYGYTF. In DNA form, the CDR3 reads TGTGCCAGCAGGGGAATGAGGGCCCACTATGGCTACACCTTC.